This T cell receptor (beta chain) was identified in a study of technical replicates of blood from a few donors. V was trimmed by 4 bases and J by 7 bases, leaving 16 bases between them. Germline V CDR1 and CDR2: MNHNS, SASEGT. CDR3 length: 14 amino acids. Using immunoSEQ multiplex PCR, the repertoire was profiled, and TCRdb retains in-frame clones only, with some absent. Of 70,000 or so clones listed, 90% to 95% are singletons. Sample: T cells isolated from PBMCs. The chain couples TRBV6-1 to TRBJ1-1, with D possibly being TRBD1 (6 bases). The clonotype comes from a human donor in good health. Some clones in this sample may be carry-over from other donors' samples. Written as DNA, the CDR3 is TGTGCCAGCAGTGTCTGGGACAAGTCCTTTGAAGCTTTCTTT. Translation gives CASSVWDKSFEAFF.